This T cell receptor beta chain was profiled in a study of T cell changes during pregnancy in multiple sclerosis. Sequencing used immunoSEQ multiplex PCR; TCRdb keeps in-frame clones, though not all of them. The profile shows about 73,000 clones, 90% of them singletons. This clone occurred once. The length of the CDR3 is 15 residues. Germline V CDR1 and CDR2: MNHEY, SVGAGI. J lost 9 bases, V lost 2 bases, and 11 bases had no gene match. This TCR was recovered from a female donor in good health, enrolled as a control in a pregnancy study. V and J are TRBV6-5 and TRBJ2-3; TRBD2 matches at 7 bases. This sample comprised peripheral blood, obtained after pregnancy. In nucleotides, the CDR3 is TGTGCCAGCAGTTACGGGGGGGGAGTAGCGTGGACGCAGTATTTT. It yields the protein CASSYGGGVAWTQYF.